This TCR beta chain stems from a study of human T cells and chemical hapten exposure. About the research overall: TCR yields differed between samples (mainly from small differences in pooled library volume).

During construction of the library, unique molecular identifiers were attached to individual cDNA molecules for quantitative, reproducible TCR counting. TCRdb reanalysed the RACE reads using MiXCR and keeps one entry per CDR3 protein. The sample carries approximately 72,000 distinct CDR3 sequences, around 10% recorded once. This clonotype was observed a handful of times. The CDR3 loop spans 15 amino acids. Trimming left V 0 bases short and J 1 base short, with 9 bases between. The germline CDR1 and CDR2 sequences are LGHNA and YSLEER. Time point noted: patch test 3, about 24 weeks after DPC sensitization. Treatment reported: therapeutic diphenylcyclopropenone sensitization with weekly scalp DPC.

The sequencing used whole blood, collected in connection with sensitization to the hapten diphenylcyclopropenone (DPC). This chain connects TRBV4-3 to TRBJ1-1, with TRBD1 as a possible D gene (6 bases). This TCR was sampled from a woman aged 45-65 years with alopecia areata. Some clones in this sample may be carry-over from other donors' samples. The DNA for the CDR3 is TGCGCCAGCAGCCAAGAAGGACAGTCGAACACTGAAGCTTTCTTT. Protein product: CASSQEGQSNTEAFF.